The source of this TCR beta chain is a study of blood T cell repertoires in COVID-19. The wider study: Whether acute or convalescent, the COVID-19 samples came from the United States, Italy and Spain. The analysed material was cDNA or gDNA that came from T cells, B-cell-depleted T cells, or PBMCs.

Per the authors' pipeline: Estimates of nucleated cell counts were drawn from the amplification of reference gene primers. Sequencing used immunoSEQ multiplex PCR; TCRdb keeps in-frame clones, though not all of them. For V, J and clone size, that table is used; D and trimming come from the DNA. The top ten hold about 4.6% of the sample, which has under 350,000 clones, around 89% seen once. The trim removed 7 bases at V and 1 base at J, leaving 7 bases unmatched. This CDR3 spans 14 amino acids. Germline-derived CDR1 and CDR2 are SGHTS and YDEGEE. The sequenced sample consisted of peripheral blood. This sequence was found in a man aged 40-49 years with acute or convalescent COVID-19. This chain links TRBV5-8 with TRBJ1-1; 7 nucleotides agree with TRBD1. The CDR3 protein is CASDYSGGNTEAFF. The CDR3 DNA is TGTGCCAGCGACTACTCAGGGGGGAACACTGAAGCTTTCTTT.